Shown below are 13 T cell receptor beta chains from a single sample sequenced in a study of post-analysis software for immune sequencing data. Findings of the study overall: Included in a set of about 5 TRBV segments more frequent in patients than controls were TRBV5-6, TRBV5-1 and TRBV20-1.

Antigen specificity for these receptors is unknown. Unique molecular identifiers were present in the TCR beta cDNA libraries. Each CDR3 protein is one row after TCRdb ran MiXCR on the PCR reads. The sample shows fewer than 850,000 distinct CDR3 sequences, under 60% of them seen only once. Specimen: blood. The source of these receptors is a girl aged 5-17 years with multiple sclerosis.

This chain uses TRBV5-8 with TRBJ2-3, with 10 bases that match TRBD2. V shed 5 bases and J 0 bases; nucleotides not matched to a gene: 6. The CDR3 is 16 residues long. Germline V gene data show CDR1 as SGHTS and CDR2 as YDEGEE. CDR3 bases: TGTGCCAGCAGGCCGGGACTAGCGAAAAGCACAGATACGCAGTATTTT. It specifies CASRPGLAKSTDTQYF.

The chain joins TRBV30 to TRBJ2-5, with a weak D call TRBD1 (5 bases). V lost 0 bases and J lost 4, with 9 bases in between. CDR3 size: 13 residues. Looked up from germline, CDR1 is GTSNPN and CDR2 is SVGIG (reference sequence). The chain's CDR3 is CAWSVRRGETQYF. The CDR3 DNA sequence: TGTGCCTGGAGTGTACGTAGGGGAGAGACCCAGTACTTC.

As for this clonotype: At one of its ends the junction is not consistent with the germline gene, which may arise from a read error. V usage is TRBV25-1 and J usage is TRBJ2-7; 8 bases fit TRBD1. The germline gives CDR1 MGHDK, CDR2 SYGVNS. The CDR3 contains 13 residues. CDR3 DNA: TGTGTCAGCAGTGCGGACAGGGTCTACGAGCAGTACTTC. It translates to CVSSADRVYEQYF.

The V gene is TRBV20-1, the J gene TRBJ1-2, with D tentatively TRBD1 (5 bases). Trimming shortened V by 2 bases and J by 4 bases, and 8 bases separated the two germline ends. The germline gives CDR1 DFQATT, CDR2 SNEGSKA (reference sequence). This CDR3 has 12 amino acids. CDR3 nucleotide sequence: TGCAGTGCTAGATATACAGGCTATGGCTACACCTTC. Translating it yields CSARYTGYGYTF.

The chain couples TRBV19 to TRBJ2-1; maybe TRBD2 (6 bases). Trimming stripped 6 bases from V and 3 bases from J, with 15 bases between. The CDR3 has 15 residues. CDR1 and CDR2 (germline): LNHDA, SQIVND (reference sequence). CDR3 nucleotides: TGTGCCAGTAGCATGGGCGGGGTTGGCTACAATGAGCAGTTCTTC. It yields the protein CASSMGGVGYNEQFF.

V gene TRBV20-1 combines with J gene TRBJ1-5; 11 bases agree with TRBD1. V lost 3 bases and J lost 6; bases outside the gene matches: 4. This CDR3 is built from 14 residues. Germline-derived CDR1 and CDR2 are DFQATT and SNEGSKA (reference sequence). The CDR3 nucleotides are TGCAGTGCTAGCGGGACAGGGGGTGGTCAGCCCCAGCATTTT. Translation gives CSASGTGGGQPQHF.

The rearrangement joins TRBV20-1 to TRBJ2-1, with D maybe TRBD2 (5 bases). This CDR3 has 14 amino acids. Per germline, CDR1 DFQATT and CDR2 SNEGSKA (reference sequence). V lost 3 bases and J 2 bases, leaving 11 bases between the germline ends. CDR3 nucleotide sequence: TGCAGTGCTAGGCGAGGGAGCACCTACAATGAGCAGTTCTTC. It codes for CSARRGSTYNEQFF.

V and J are TRBV4-1 and TRBJ1-4, with no clear D. The V end lost 1 base, the J end lost 4 bases, and 13 bases lay between the germline ends. The CDR3 is 16 residues long. Germline CDR1 reads MGHRA; CDR2 reads YSYEKL. Here the CDR3 DNA reads TGCGCCAGCAGCCAAGGAATCGGTCACGGTAATGAAAAACTGTTTTTT. It is translated as CASSQGIGHGNEKLFF.

CDR3 protein: CSARDRRAGGNSPLHF. The CDR3, as DNA: TGCAGTGCTAGAGATAGGAGGGCCGGTGGTAATTCACCCCTCCACTTT. The chain is built from TRBV20-1 and TRBJ1-6, with D unresolved. Trimming removed 0 bases from V and 6 bases from J, with 15 bases in between. CDR1 is DFQATT and CDR2 is SNEGSKA in the germline V gene (reference sequence). The CDR3 is 16 amino acids.

The sample holds a few counts of this clonotype. The chain links TRBV27 to TRBJ1-5, with TRBD1 identical over 8 bases. Germline loops: CDR1 MNHEY, CDR2 SMNVEV (reference sequence). This CDR3 has 14 amino acids. The V gene end was trimmed by 5 bases and the J gene end by 7 bases; junction bases not matched to a gene: 7. In DNA form, the CDR3 reads TGTGCCAGCAGTACAAGGACAGGGAGGCAGCCCCAGCATTTT. This gives the protein CASSTRTGRQPQHF.

As regards this clonotype: At one end the junction does not follow the germline gene, possibly because of a read error. The chain employs TRBV5-5 and TRBJ1-5, with D uncertain. Germline V gives CDR1 SGHKS, CDR2 YYEKEE (reference sequence). This CDR3 region has 14 residues. The CDR3 sequence is CASSSTSTNQPRHF. The DNA for the CDR3 is TGTGCCAGCAGCTCGACCTCTACCAATCAGCCCCGGCATTTT.

The chain recombines TRBV10-3 with TRBJ2-7; D tentatively fits TRBD1 or TRBD2 (6 bases each). CDR1 is ENHRY, CDR2 SYGVKD, per germline. The CDR3 runs to 17 residues. Between the trimmed V and J ends, which lost 2 bases and 3 bases, there was a span of 20 bases. CDR3 DNA: TGTGCCATCAGTGAGGTCGTTAGCGGAGGGGGGTACTACGAGCAGTACTTC. It translates to CAISEVVSGGGYYEQYF.

The chain recombines TRBV12-3 or TRBV12-4 with TRBJ1-6; TRBD1 aligns across 7 bases. This CDR3 region has 14 residues. V lost 6 bases, J lost 7 bases, and 6 bases stayed unmatched. CDR3 sequence: CASRQGGKNSPLHF. The CDR3 DNA follows: TGTGCCAGCAGGCAGGGGGGGAAGAATTCACCCCTCCACTTT.